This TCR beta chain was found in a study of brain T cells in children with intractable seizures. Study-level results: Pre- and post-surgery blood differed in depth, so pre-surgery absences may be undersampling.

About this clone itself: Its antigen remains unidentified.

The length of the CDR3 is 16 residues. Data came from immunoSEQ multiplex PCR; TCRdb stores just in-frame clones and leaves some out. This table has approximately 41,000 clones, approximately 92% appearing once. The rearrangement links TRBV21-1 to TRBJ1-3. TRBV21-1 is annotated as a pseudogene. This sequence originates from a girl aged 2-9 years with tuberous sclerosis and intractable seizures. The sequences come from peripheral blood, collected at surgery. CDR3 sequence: CASSKGGGKTGNTIYF. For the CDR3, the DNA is TGTGCCAGCAGCAAAGGGGGAGGTAAGACTGGAAACACCATATATTTT.